Below, 32 T cell receptor beta chains from the same sample are listed, as sequenced in a study of shared clonotypes between healthy human individuals. Some clones are missing from TCRdb's copy, which holds only in-frame ones; the method was immunoSEQ multiplex PCR. The table lists about 470,000 clones, roughly three quarters of them singletons, with around 14% in the top ten. Sequencing used PBMCs. The receptors shown here come from a woman in her 40s in good health. Some clones in this sample may be carry-over from other donors' samples.

As regards this clone: A much larger clone differs from this one at a single base, so this may be a read error. The chain is built from TRBV7-2 and TRBJ2-5, with 9 bases that match TRBD1. Trimming cost V 4 bases and J 4 bases; bases outside gene matches: 1. The CDR3 has 13 amino acids. CDR1 is SGHTA and CDR2 is FQGNSA in the germline V gene. CDR3 DNA: TGTGCCAGCAGCTCGGACAGGGGAGAGACCCAGTACTTC. As protein: CASSSDRGETQYF.

To note about this clone: Within the sample, other DNA sequences also encode this same CDR3. J is TRBJ2-7 and V is TRBV6-1, with 8 bases aligning to TRBD1. Trimming at V came to 3 bases and at J to 0 bases, leaving 4 bases not matched to a gene. The CDR3 totals 15 residues. The germline V gene has CDR1 MNHNS and CDR2 SASEGT. In DNA, the CDR3 is TGTGCCAGCAGTGAGCGACAGGGGCTCTCCTACGAGCAGTACTTC. Amino acid sequence: CASSERQGLSYEQYF.

The chain employs TRBV7-3 and TRBJ2-7; a possible D gene is TRBD1 (8 bases). The CDR3 sequence is 19 residues long. Germline V gives CDR1 SGHTA, CDR2 FQGTGA. Trimming removed 5 bases at V and 2 bases at J, with 28 bases between. For the CDR3, the DNA is TGTGCCAGCAGCCGTCGGGTGACAGGGGCGGGAGACCAAACCTACGAGCAGTACTTC. This codes for CASSRRVTGAGDQTYEQYF.

This sequence joins TRBV10-3 and TRBJ1-1, with a tentative D call TRBD1 (5 bases). The CDR3 runs 14 residues. V dropped 7 bases and J dropped 4 bases, with 16 bases sitting between them. Per the germline V gene, CDR1 is ENHRY and CDR2 is SYGVKD. For the CDR3, the DNA is TGTGCCATCACCCCGACCTCCGGGACCACTGAAGCTTTCTTT. Residues: CAITPTSGTTEAFF.

This clone was recorded once. The chain combines TRBV18 with TRBJ1-3; D uncertain. This CDR3 has 14 amino acids. V shed 0 bases and J shed 0 bases, with 3 bases lying between them. The V gene's germline CDR1 is KGHSH and CDR2 LQKENI. CDR3 nucleotide sequence: TGTGCCAGCTCACCACCGAACTCTGGAAACACCATATATTTT. It specifies CASSPPNSGNTIYF.

V and J are TRBV6-1 and TRBJ1-3; D uncertain. The CDR3 length is 15 residues. Trimming pared 2 bases from V and 0 bases from J, leaving 8 bases between. Germline V lookup: CDR1 MNHNS, CDR2 SASEGT. As DNA, the CDR3 is TGTGCCAGCAGTGAAAACCAGGACTCTGGAAACACCATATATTTT. Translating it yields CASSENQDSGNTIYF.

The gene calls are TRBV5-4 and TRBJ2-7; D perhaps matches TRBD1 (5 bases). CDR3 size: 14 residues. Trimming cost V 1 base and J 7 bases, with 15 bases left between them. Per the germline V gene, CDR1 is SGHNT and CDR2 is YYREEE (reference sequence). The CDR3 loop is CASSLPSSQGEQYF. CDR3 sequence (DNA): TGTGCCAGCAGCTTGCCCAGCTCTCAGGGAGAGCAGTACTTC.

This clone has just one count. V gene TRBV7-3 combines with J gene TRBJ2-3, with 8 bases matching TRBD2. Losses at the gene ends were 4 bases for V and 5 bases for J; bases not matched to a gene: 11. The CDR3 contains 16 residues. Germline V lookup: CDR1 SGHTA, CDR2 FQGTGA. CDR3 loop: CASSSNGGAGVDTQYF. In nucleotides, the CDR3 is TGTGCCAGCAGCTCCAACGGGGGAGCGGGGGTAGATACGCAGTATTTT. The entire variable domain, with the rest obtained from reference TRBV7-3 and TRBJ2-3, is as follows: GAGVSQTPSNKVTEKGKYVELRCDPISGHTALYWYRQSLGQGPEFLIYFQGTGAADDSGLPNDRFFAVRPEGSVSTLKIQRTERGDSAVYLCASSSNGGAGVDTQYFGPGTRLTVL.

The chain is built from TRBV28 and TRBJ2-3; TRBD2 agrees at 10 bases. Germline CDR1 is MDHEN and CDR2 is SYDVKM. The CDR3 runs to 16 residues. V dropped 4 bases and J dropped 7; count of bases not matched to a gene: 11. In nucleotides, the CDR3 is TGTGCCAGCAGTTCGAGCGGGAGGGGATGGGAGAATACGCAGTATTTT. Translated: CASSSSGRGWENTQYF. Together with reference TRBV28 and TRBJ2-3, the CDR3 gives the full variable domain: DVKVTQSSRYLVKRTGEKVFLECVQDMDHENMFWYRQDPGLGLRLIYFSYDVKMKEKGDIPEGYSVSREKKERFSLILESASTNQTSMYLCASSSSGRGWENTQYFGPGTRLTVL.

This sequence joins TRBV18 and TRBJ2-1; 7 bases fit TRBD2. This CDR3 has 15 amino acids. After removal of 3 bases from V and 0 bases from J, the junction contained 2 bases not matched to a gene. Germline V gene sequence: CDR1 KGHSH, CDR2 LQKENI. The CDR3 sequence is CASSPGLSSYNEQFF. The CDR3 region has the DNA TGTGCCAGCTCACCGGGACTAAGCTCCTACAATGAGCAGTTCTTC.

This rearrangement joins TRBV7-3 to TRBJ2-1, with D maybe TRBD1 (6 bases). The CDR3 spans 13 residues. Germline V CDR1 and CDR2: SGHTA, FQGTGA. Trimming took 2 bases from V and 6 from J, leaving 8 bases between them. The CDR3: CASSLQGINEQFF. The DNA of the CDR3 is TGTGCCAGCAGCTTACAGGGGATCAATGAGCAGTTCTTC.

J is TRBJ2-5 and V is TRBV27; TRBD1 is a possible D gene (6 bases). The end of the DNA fits TRBJ2-7 better, so the J call may be wrong. The CDR3 consists of 13 residues. Germline CDR1 and CDR2: MNHEY and SMNVEV (reference sequence). CDR3 DNA: TGTGCCAGTAGACAGGCAAACTCCTACGAGCAGTACTTC. This translates into CASRQANSYEQYF.

This chain links TRBV2 with TRBJ2-7; D gene unclear. This CDR3 has 16 residues. The V and J ends lost 4 bases and 0 bases respectively, with 16 bases between them. The germline gives CDR1 SNHLY, CDR2 FYNNEI. The CDR3 bases are TGTGCCAGCAGTGGGCTGGATCCCGGAAGCTCCTACGAGCAGTACTTC. Protein sequence: CASSGLDPGSSYEQYF. The complete variable domain, with remaining parts taken from reference TRBV2 and TRBJ2-7, reads EPEVTQTPSHQVTQMGQEVILRCVPISNHLYFYWYRQILGQKVEFLVSFYNNEISEKSEIFDDQFSVERPDGSNFTLKIRSTKLEDSAMYFCASSGLDPGSSYEQYFGPGTRLTVT.

J is TRBJ2-7 and V is TRBV10-3; D possibly corresponds to TRBD1 (5 bases). CDR1 and CDR2 (germline): ENHRY, SYGVKD. The CDR3 loop spans 15 amino acids. Trimming pared 6 bases from V and 2 bases from J, leaving 17 bases between. The DNA of the CDR3 is TGTGCCATCAGCCAGGGCAACCGACAACCCTACGAGCAGTACTTC. It is translated as CAISQGNRQPYEQYF.

The gene calls are TRBV15 and TRBJ2-1, with unresolved D. V was shortened by 3 bases and J by 3 bases, with 9 bases between the two germline ends. CDR1 is LNHNV and CDR2 is YYDKDF in the germline V gene (reference sequence). CDR3 size: 14 residues. The CDR3 reads CATSRDLIYNEQFF. The CDR3 DNA reads as TGTGCCACCAGCAGGGACCTTATCTACAATGAGCAGTTCTTC.

The sample holds one count of this clone. The genes are TRBV5-4 and TRBJ2-3; 13 nucleotides line up with TRBD2. J was trimmed by 5 bases and V by 4 bases; bases with no gene match: 4. CDR3 length: 15 residues. From germline, CDR1 is SGHNT and CDR2 YYREEE (reference sequence). This chain's CDR3 is CASSITSGREDTQYF. For the CDR3, the DNA is TGTGCCAGCAGCATCACTAGCGGGAGGGAAGATACGCAGTATTTT.

The J gene is TRBJ2-7, the V gene TRBV4-3; D assignment may be TRBD1 or TRBD2 (5 bases each). The CDR3 contains 15 residues. V lost 0 bases and J lost 4, with 13 bases in between. The germline gives CDR1 LGHNA, CDR2 YSLEER. DNA for the CDR3: TGCGCCAGCAGCCAAGATGGGACGGCCGAGTACGAGCAGTACTTC. Protein: CASSQDGTAEYEQYF.

This sequence joins TRBV5-6 and TRBJ2-7; D not resolved. This CDR3 is 13 amino acids long. From germline, CDR1 is SGHDT and CDR2 YYEEEE. V lost 0 bases and J 3 bases, leaving 7 bases between the germline ends. CDR3 DNA sequence: TGTGCCAGCAGCTTGGGCGGAAACTACGAGCAGTACTTC. This gives the protein CASSLGGNYEQYF.

This chain links TRBV2 with TRBJ2-7; D is possibly TRBD1 (5 bases). V shed 7 bases and J shed 2 bases, with 12 bases lying between them. CDR1 and CDR2 from the germline V gene are SNHLY and FYNNEI. The CDR3 spans 13 residues. This CDR3 reads CASNRQGTYEQYF. Here the CDR3 DNA reads TGTGCCAGCAATAGGCAGGGCACCTACGAGCAGTACTTC.

The V and J genes are TRBV4-1 and TRBJ1-4, with D uncertain. Germline V lookup: CDR1 MGHRA, CDR2 YSYEKL. Between the trimmed V and J ends, which lost 4 bases and 6 bases, there was a span of 6 bases. CDR3 length: 12 residues. CDR3 coding DNA: TGCGCCAGCAGCCGCCTATATGAAAAACTGTTTTTT. Translating it yields CASSRLYEKLFF.

V is TRBV30 and J is TRBJ1-2; D unresolved. The CDR3 loop spans 13 amino acids. V lost 2 bases and J lost 4, with 11 bases in between. Germline V gene data show CDR1 as GTSNPN and CDR2 as SVGIG (reference sequence). CDR3 in DNA: TGTGCCTGGAGTTCGACGGCAAGCTATGGCTACACCTTC. Translation: CAWSSTASYGYTF.

The gene calls are TRBV28 and TRBJ1-5, with D tentatively TRBD1 (6 bases). V lost 3 bases and J 6 bases, leaving 9 bases between the germline ends. This CDR3 contains 13 residues. Germline CDR1 MDHEN, CDR2 SYDVKM. CDR3 coding DNA: TGTGCCAGCAGTTTCAGGGGAGGTCAGCCCCAGCATTTT. Amino acids: CASSFRGGQPQHF.

The chain links TRBV7-9 to TRBJ1-2; no reliable D call. Trimming took off 5 bases at V and 6 bases at J, with 22 bases between the two ends. This CDR3 has 16 residues. Germline V gene lookup returns CDR1 SEHNR and CDR2 FQNEAQ (reference sequence). CDR3 amino acids: CASSQVGVMGSDGYTF. In nucleotides, the CDR3 is TGTGCCAGCAGCCAAGTCGGGGTTATGGGGTCAGATGGCTACACCTTC.

This chain joins TRBV25-1 and TRBJ1-3, with D maybe TRBD1 (6 bases). The germline V gene encodes CDR1 MGHDK and CDR2 SYGVNS. With 8 bases removed from V and 5 bases from J, the gap between germline ends came to 22 bases. The CDR3 contains 16 residues. The CDR3 coding sequence is TGTGCCAGCGAAAAGGGGGGCGGGGCCCGGCGAAACACCATATATTTT. Translating gives CASEKGGGARRNTIYF.

This clone was seen a handful of times. CDR3 protein: CASSPGTGETQYF. CDR3 bases: TGTGCCAGCAGCCCTGGGACAGGGGAGACCCAGTACTTC. This chain connects TRBV2 to TRBJ2-5, with 9 bases matching TRBD1. This CDR3 has 13 residues. Germline CDR1 SNHLY, CDR2 FYNNEI. J lost 5 bases, V lost 6 bases, and 4 bases had no gene match.

This chain uses TRBV21-1 with TRBJ2-2; no DNA check was done on the table's D call, TRBD2. TRBV21-1 is shown as a pseudogene. The CDR3 totals 13 residues. The CDR3 DNA is TGTGCCTTGGGCCTAGCTTACACCGGGGAGCTGTTTTTT. Residues: CALGLAYTGELFF.

V is TRBV5-4 and J is TRBJ2-5; 10 bases align to TRBD2. J lost 4 bases, V lost 4 bases, and 10 bases had no gene match. CDR1 is SGHNT and CDR2 is YYREEE in the germline V gene (reference sequence). This CDR3 contains 16 residues. CDR3 in amino acids: CASSPSRLAGAETQYF. CDR3 coding DNA: TGTGCCAGCAGCCCTTCTAGGCTAGCGGGAGCAGAGACCCAGTACTTC. The full variable domain, completed using reference TRBV5-4 and TRBJ2-5, is ETGVTQSPTHLIKTRGQQVTLRCSSQSGHNTVSWYQQALGQGPQFIFQYYREEENGRGNFPPRFSGLQFPNYSSELNVNALELDDSALYLCASSPSRLAGAETQYFGPGTRLLVL.

This chain joins TRBV2 and TRBJ1-1, with TRBD1 matching 7 bases. The J segment lost 3 bases and the V segment lost 7 bases, leaving 14 bases of the junction unmatched. Germline CDR1 is SNHLY and CDR2 is FYNNEI. The CDR3 covers 16 residues. For the CDR3, the DNA is TGTGCCAGCAAGAAGGAGACAGGGATGGTGGACACTGAAGCTTTCTTT. Protein: CASKKETGMVDTEAFF.

This clone was counted once. The CDR3 DNA sequence: TGTGCCAGCCAGGGACTAGCGGAATCCTACGAGCAGTACTTC. Residues: CASQGLAESYEQYF. This sequence joins TRBV6-5 and TRBJ2-7; TRBD2 matches 11 bases. The CDR3 has 14 amino acids. Trimming at V came to 8 bases and at J to 1 base, leaving 4 bases not matched to a gene. Germline V CDR1 and CDR2: MNHEY, SVGAGI.

Only a few counts were recorded for this clone. The rearrangement uses TRBV25-1 and TRBJ1-1; D call uncertain. The CDR3 is 12 residues long. The germline CDR1 and CDR2 sequences are MGHDK and SYGVNS. The V end lost 4 bases, the J end lost 5 bases, and 8 bases lay between the germline ends. The CDR3, as DNA: TGTGCCAGCAGTGGACATGTAACTGAAGCTTTCTTT. Its translation: CASSGHVTEAFF.

Of note for this clone: Within the sample, other DNA sequences also encode this same CDR3. The gene calls are TRBV5-4 and TRBJ2-5; perhaps TRBD1 as D (7 bases). The CDR3 totals 13 residues. V lost 0 bases and J 5 bases, leaving 8 bases between the germline ends. Germline V gene data show CDR1 as SGHNT and CDR2 as YYREEE (reference sequence). As DNA, the CDR3 is TGTGCCAGCAGCTTGGCAGGGGGGGAGACCCAGTACTTC. This translates into CASSLAGGETQYF.

The chain carries TRBV6-6 and TRBJ2-1, with D perhaps TRBD1 (6 bases). The V end lost 5 bases, the J end lost 4 bases, and 12 bases lay between the germline ends. This CDR3 is built from 14 residues. CDR1 and CDR2 from the germline V gene are MNHNY and SVGAGI (reference sequence). The CDR3 loop reads CASSLRQDYNEQFF. The DNA for the CDR3 is TGTGCCAGCAGTCTACGACAGGATTACAATGAGCAGTTCTTC.